This T cell receptor beta chain was observed in a study of OX40 agonist ivuxolimab in advanced cancers. Looking at the study overall: The study reported partial responses in three patients: one hepatocellular carcinoma, two cutaneous melanoma.

Repertoires were generated with immunoSEQ multiplex PCR, while TCRdb's copy carries only in-frame clones and drops some. The table shows around 80,000 clones, with roughly 85% occurring only once. Patients were excluded for autoimmune disease history or systemic immunosuppression. The material was CD4+ or CD8+ T cells sorted from blood, obtained in a trial of the OX40 agonist ivuxolimab. The receptor comes from an adult with an advanced solid tumor such as melanoma, head and neck, liver or kidney cancer.

CDR3 sequence (DNA): TGTGCCAGCAGTATCACCTTGGGGGAAGGCCAGCCCCAGCATTTT. Its translation is CASSITLGEGQPQHF. The chain carries TRBV6-6 and TRBJ1-5, with D perhaps matching TRBD1 (5 bases). Germline V lookup: CDR1 MNHNY, CDR2 SVGAGI (reference sequence). This CDR3 contains 15 residues. Trimming cost V 5 bases and J 7 bases, with 18 bases left between them.